Listed here is a single T cell receptor beta chain. Its target antigen remains unknown. No base quality values were provided; no much bigger clone lies one nucleotide off. The germline V gene encodes CDR1 LNHDA and CDR2 SQIVND (reference sequence). V and J are truncated by 4 bases and 8 bases respectively, leaving an intervening sequence of 20 bases. The CDR3 runs 15 residues from the cysteine to the phenylalanine. Only the CDR3 portion is preserved as DNA: 45 bases, with reading frame beginning at the first base. This sample is drawn from a study of CD4 T cells in relation to SARS-CoV-2 and coronaviruses (dated by TCRdb to the early 2020s). At the level of the whole study: The ViraFEST assay cultured PBMCs with antigen for 10 days, then sequenced TCR beta CDR3s to find antigen-specific clonal expansions. An HIV-1 Nef peptide pool or a no-peptide culture served as the negative reference condition. The Adaptive Biotechnologies TCR-sequencing kit was used for samples from a few pre-COVID donors and for the naive versus memory experiments, whereas the other data were Illumina-based. Using patient-derived lymphoblastoid cell lines, the shared crossreactive spike epitopes were mapped to their HLA restriction. Memory CD4+ T cell crossreactivity between SARS-CoV-2 and common cold coronavirus spike proteins was assessed at the TCR clonotype level in the study. Expansion assays from other donors in the study were sequenced with a different, Illumina-based TCR-beta assay.

CD4+ T cells from unexposed donors were collected before the COVID-19 pandemic (2011-2018). The EasySep CD4+ T cell isolation kit was used to isolate CD4+ T cells once the cultures had run for roughly 9 days. Unexposed donor CD4+ T cells were tested for reactivity to SARS-CoV-2 S and N and four common cold coronavirus spike pools, as cell number allowed. Each well received 2.2 million or so PBMCs, cultured in IMDM supplemented with roughly 5.3% human AB serum and around 10 IU/ml IL-2. Half of the culture medium was replaced with fresh IL-2-containing medium on days 3 and 7. Triplicate replicate wells were generally used for each peptide culture condition. The leukapheresis product used for the unexposed donors was purchased from a commercial source. Ficoll-Paque PLUS gradient centrifugation was used to isolate PBMCs from either whole blood or leukapheresis product. The PBMCs went either fresh into the expansion assay or into cryopreservation at -140 degrees C. The QIAamp Micro DNA Kit was used to extract genomic DNA from the CD4+ T cells.

The full study reports these points: The study was limited by small numbers of patients and tested TCRs. No donor contributed both pre-pandemic and post-infection samples, which limited tracing the source of pre-existing responses. Around two thirds of donors had memory CD4+ clonotypes that crossrecognized SARS-CoV-2 and at least one common cold coronavirus spike. Because the crossreactivity analysis focused on spike protein, crossreactivity against other viral proteins was not assessed. Significantly weaker SARS-CoV-2-driven expansion was shown by crossreactive clones than by monoreactive clones, consistent with antigenic imprinting.

Library construction relied on the immunoSEQ multiplex PCR assay. Concerning the study's data processing: During preprocessing, nonproductive sequences were discarded, as were any CDR3s that did not begin with C, did not end with F or W, or were shorter than 7 amino acids. Antigen-specific clonotypes were called with the MANAFEST web app on the basis of expansion relative to the reference and to other culture wells. A clone was considered positive if significant expansion relative to the reference culture was observed in 2 of 3 replicate wells at an FDR below 0.05. For a clone to be considered positive, significant expansion relative to all other tandem wells and an odds ratio above 5 were also required. CDR3 homology was quantified as pairwise Levenshtein distance, calculated with the stringdist R package after three terminal residues were trimmed from each end. TCRdb carries this immuneACCESS record with in-frame sequences only. Its versions omit some clonotypes, under half of them owing to an unresolved V gene in the studies checked, with the rest unexplained. V and J calls and clone size are those listed in that table; D and trimming were worked out from the DNA. A total of about 26,000 clones appear in this sample, roughly 82% of them only once. The ten largest clones add up to more than 9% of the sample.

The sample comprised CD4+ T cells from PBMCs, cultured in vitro. The sequence was obtained from a human donor in good health. Recombination connected TRBV19 to TRBJ1-1, with a tentative D gene TRBD1 over 6 matching bases. The CDR3 region reads CASSTIQGGKTEAFF. The DNA sequence is as follows: TGTGCCAGTAGTACGATACAGGGAGGGAAGACCGAAGCTTTCTTT.